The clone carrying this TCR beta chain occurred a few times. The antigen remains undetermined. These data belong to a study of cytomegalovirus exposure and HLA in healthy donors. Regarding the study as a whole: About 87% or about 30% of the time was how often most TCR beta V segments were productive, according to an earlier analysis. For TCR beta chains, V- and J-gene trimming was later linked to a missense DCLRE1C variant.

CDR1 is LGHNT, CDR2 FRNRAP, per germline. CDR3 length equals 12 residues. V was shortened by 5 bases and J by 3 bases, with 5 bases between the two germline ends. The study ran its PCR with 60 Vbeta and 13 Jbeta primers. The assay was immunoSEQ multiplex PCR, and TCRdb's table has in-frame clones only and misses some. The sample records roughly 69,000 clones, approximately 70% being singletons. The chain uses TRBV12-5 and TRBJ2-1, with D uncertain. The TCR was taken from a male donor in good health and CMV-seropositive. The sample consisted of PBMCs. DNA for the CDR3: TGTGCTAGTGGTCAGGACTACAATGAGCAGTTCTTC. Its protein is CASGQDYNEQFF.